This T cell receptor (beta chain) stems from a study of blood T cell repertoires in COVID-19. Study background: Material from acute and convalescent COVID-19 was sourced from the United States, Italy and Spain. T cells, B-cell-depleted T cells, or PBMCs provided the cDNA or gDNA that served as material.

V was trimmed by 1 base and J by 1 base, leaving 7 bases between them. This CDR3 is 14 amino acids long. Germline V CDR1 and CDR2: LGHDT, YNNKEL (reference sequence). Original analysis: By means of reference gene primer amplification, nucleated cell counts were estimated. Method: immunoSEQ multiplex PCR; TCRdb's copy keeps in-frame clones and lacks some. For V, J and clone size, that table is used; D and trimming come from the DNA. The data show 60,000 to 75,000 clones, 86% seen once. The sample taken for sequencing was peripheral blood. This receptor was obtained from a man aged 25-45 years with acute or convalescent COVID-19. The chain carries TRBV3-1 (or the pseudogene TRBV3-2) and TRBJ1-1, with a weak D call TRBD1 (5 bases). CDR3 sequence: CASSQVRANTEAFF. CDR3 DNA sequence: TGTGCCAGCAGCCAAGTCAGGGCGAACACTGAAGCTTTCTTT.